Sequencing of this T cell receptor beta chain was carried out in a study of tumor-infiltrating lymphocytes in primary liver carcinoma (dated by TCRdb to about 2017). Regarding the complete study: Hepatocellular carcinoma (four) or combined HCC and intrahepatic cholangiocarcinoma (one) was present in the five patients, who were three men and two women aged 30 to 69 years. The five patients had tumors staged T1-T3 N0M0, with maximum diameters ranging from roughly 4.2 to 10 cm. Roughly 3.5 to 7.5 million productive TCRbeta reads were obtained per sample, and no significant difference in read depth was found between tissue types. TCRbeta repertoire sequencing, expression microarrays and whole-exome sequencing were combined in the study across five regions of each liver tumor, with adjacent normal tissue and blood also included. TCRbeta repertoire sequencing covered 35 specimens from 5 patients: 25 tumor regions, 5 adjacent noncancerous liver tissues and 5 peripheral blood samples. To link TCRbeta repertoire diversity with the local molecular phenotype, the roughly 23 tumor region samples were profiled using Agilent mRNA microarrays. Repertoires from technical replicates were highly reproducible, with mean shared-clone rates about 0.88 and correlation coefficients above 0.95.

TCRbeta-specific cDNA was reverse-transcribed from 500 ng total RNA using a constant-region primer and ProtoScript II reverse transcriptase. TCRbeta libraries were built with three nested multiplex PCR rounds, a slightly modified ARM-PCR procedure. Each of the first two PCR rounds ran for 10 cycles and used multiplex TRBV1-TRBV30 forward primers together with a Cbeta reverse primer. Sample barcodes and Illumina adapters were attached in a final 25-cycle PCR using Deep VentR polymerase. Before sequencing, amplicons of 200-500 bp were purified from gel using a QIAquick gel extraction kit. An Illumina HiSeq 2500 was used to sequence the TCRbeta amplicons with 250-bp paired-end reads. For the original study's pipeline: Quality trimming of reads was performed with Trimmomatic v0.33, and paired reads were merged with FLASH v1.2.11 so that full CDR3 sequences could be recovered. MiGEC v1.2.1b assigned V, D and J germline segments to the rearranged TCRbeta sequences. VDJtools v1.0.0 computed clonotype statistics and Shannon-Wiener diversity indices. Except for diversity analysis, only each sample's 250 most abundant clonotypes were used in subsequent analyses to reduce sampling bias. TCRdb reran the public reads through fastp at Q25 and MiXCR, keeping productive beta chains. CDR3 protein duplicates are merged, each entry listing the most common genes and DNA. In this record, the V and J calls reflect TCRdb's handling and not the investigators' own analysis. The sample table shows about 130,000 distinct CDR3 sequences, and around 64% are seen once. The top ten hold 7% to 10% of the sample.

Without any cell sorting, total RNA and DNA were extracted together from about 19-30 mg of bulk tissue using the AllPrep DNA/RNA mini kit. Roughly five patients with histopathologically diagnosed primary liver carcinoma underwent surgical resection in China between November 2015 and March 2016. At the time of sampling, the patients had chronic HBV infection and had not received any treatment. Each tumor was sampled at five spatially separated regions: the superior, inferior, left-lateral and right-lateral poles and the tumor centre. According to histology, viable tumor cells made up more than 90% of every tumor sample. Fresh tumor and adjacent tissue pieces were bisected; one half was stored in RNAlater at -80°C, the other sent for histology. Beyond this particular receptor, the publication reports: With just a handful of patients in the study, the authors point out that the findings should be validated in a larger study. Because only the TCR beta chain was sequenced and unpaired alpha chains were not captured, true repertoire diversity is likely underestimated. Repertoire overlap was found to be higher between tumor regions (mean approximately 35%) than between tumor-adjacent (about 17%) or tumor-blood (around 15%) pairs, consistent with antigen-driven expansion. The top 250 clones made up a significantly larger repertoire fraction in tumors than in blood (p = 0.039). Just about 8-25% of top clones turned up in all five regions of a tumor, which suggests spatial heterogeneity among tumor-infiltrating T cells. Bulk unsorted samples precluded comparing CD4+ and CD8+ T cell repertoires.

About this clonotype: The clone's antigen remains unknown. This may arise from a read error, as a much more abundant clone is one base away.

Sequences SGHVS (CDR1) and FQNEAQ (CDR2) are obtained from the germline V gene. Including cysteine and phenylalanine, the CDR3 has 15 amino acids. Only CDR3 DNA is held: 45 bases, read in frame from base 1. The clonotype was recovered from a woman aged 55-70 years with primary liver carcinoma and hepatitis B virus infection. Recombination joined TRBV7-8 with TRBJ2-3; 7 bases in the junction line up with TRBD1. Specimen: liver tumor tissue from sampling region 3. The cell subset or site label, read with the paper, signifies: tumor region T3, left-lateral pole. The CDR3 region: CASSFFRGTVDKQYF. The DNA sequence is given as TGTGCCAGCAGCTTTTTCCGTGGGACAGTAGATAAGCAGTATTTT.